The TCR beta chain under discussion was sequenced for a study of T cell responses to AZD1222 COVID-19 vaccine. Across the study: Both about-4-week and about-12-week second-dose recipients were combined.

V lost 1 base and J 3 bases, leaving 13 bases between the germline ends. The CDR3 has 15 residues. Germline CDR1 GTSNPN, CDR2 SVGIG (reference sequence). As regards this clone: No antigen is known for it.

Findings and caveats of the study: After two AZD1222 doses, spike-specific TCR breadth and depth rose versus day 0. Clonal diversity was possibly underestimated, and the donors were mostly white British, with more females. Spike regions recognized by vaccine-associated CD4 TCRs spanned the protein, led by 160-218 and 743-854.

The repertoire was sequenced with immunoSEQ multiplex PCR; TCRdb's copy has only in-frame clones and lacks some. This sample has roughly 160,000 clones, with around 90% found just once. This sequence was found in an adult in good health. The sample in question was peripheral blood, obtained on day 0 of AZD1222 vaccination. The rearrangement links TRBV30 to TRBJ1-5; D is unclear. DNA of the CDR3: TGTGCCTGGAGTGCCTCAATCGGGTTCAATCAGCCCCAGCATTTT. This sequence encodes CAWSASIGFNQPQHF.